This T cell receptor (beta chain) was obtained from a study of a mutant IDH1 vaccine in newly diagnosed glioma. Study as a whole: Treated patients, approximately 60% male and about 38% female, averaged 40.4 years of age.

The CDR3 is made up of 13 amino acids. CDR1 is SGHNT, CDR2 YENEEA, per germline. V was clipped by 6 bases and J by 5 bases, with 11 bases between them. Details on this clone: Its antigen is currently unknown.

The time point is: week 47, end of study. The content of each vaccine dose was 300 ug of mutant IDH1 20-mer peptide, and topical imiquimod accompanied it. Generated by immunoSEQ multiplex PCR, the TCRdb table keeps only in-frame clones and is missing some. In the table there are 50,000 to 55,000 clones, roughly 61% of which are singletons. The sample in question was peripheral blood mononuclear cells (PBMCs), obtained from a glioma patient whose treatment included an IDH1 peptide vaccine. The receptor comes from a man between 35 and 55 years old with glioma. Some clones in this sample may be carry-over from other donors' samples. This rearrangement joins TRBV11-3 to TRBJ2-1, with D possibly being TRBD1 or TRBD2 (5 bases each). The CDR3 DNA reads TGTGCCAGCAGAGCGGACACTGACAATGAGCAGTTCTTC. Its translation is CASRADTDNEQFF.